The entry below describes one T cell receptor (beta chain). Its target is not known. The data were obtained in a study of OX40 agonist ivuxolimab in advanced cancers. Study context: Patients were roughly 83% male with ages roughly 23 to 79, mean around 61.

This CDR3 has 13 amino acids. CDR1 is LNHDA and CDR2 is SQIVND in the germline V gene (reference sequence). Trimming removed 4 bases at V and 1 base at J, with 7 bases between. Profiled with immunoSEQ multiplex PCR; TCRdb holds only in-frame clones, not every one. The sample has more than 45,000 clones; over 65% are singletons. Study results and limitations: Specificity for antigen went undetermined in the expanded peripheral T cells.

The receptor comes from an adult with an advanced solid tumor such as melanoma, head and neck, liver or kidney cancer. The material sequenced was CD4+ or CD8+ T cells sorted from blood, taken in a trial of the OX40 agonist ivuxolimab. The chain has TRBV19 and TRBJ1-1; no clear D gene. In DNA, the CDR3 is TGTGCCAGTAGTAAGACACCGAACACTGAAGCTTTCTTT. Amino acid sequence: CASSKTPNTEAFF.